This T cell receptor (beta chain) stems from a study of OX40 agonist ivuxolimab in advanced cancers. At the level of the study: It was ivuxolimab, an agonistic anti-OX40 (CD134) antibody, that patients were treated with.

Germline lookup yields CDR1 MDHEN and CDR2 SYDVKM. Trimming removed 3 bases from V and 3 bases from J; junction bases left unmatched: 3. There are 15 residues in the CDR3. Study-wide results and caveats: Averaged across samples, CD8+ T cells carried more expanded clones than CD4+ did.

Remarks on this clone: Its antigen is still unknown.

Patients were ruled out by autoimmune disease history or systemic immunosuppression. Repertoires were generated with immunoSEQ multiplex PCR, while TCRdb's copy carries only in-frame clones and drops some. The profile shows over 55,000 clones, around 82% of them singletons. This sequence was found in an adult with an advanced solid tumor such as melanoma, head and neck, liver or kidney cancer. This chain joins TRBV28 and TRBJ2-3; the match to TRBD1 covers 10 bases. The source was CD4+ or CD8+ T cells sorted from blood, collected in a trial of the OX40 agonist ivuxolimab. The CDR3 DNA reads TGTGCCAGCAGTTTGCGGACAGGGGGTACAGATACGCAGTATTTT. This codes for CASSLRTGGTDTQYF.